Listed below are T cell receptor beta chains from one sample, sequenced in a study of blood T cell repertoires in COVID-19. Assay used: immunoSEQ multiplex PCR; TCRdb lists only in-frame clones, some missing. The sample yields 100,000 to 130,000 clones, 85% to 95% seen once. Sequencing was done on a sample of peripheral blood. These receptors were obtained from a woman aged 25-40 years with acute or convalescent COVID-19. Each CDR3 is given without its conserved first and last residue.

j_gene | v_gene | CDR3aa
TRBJ2-5 | TRBV19 | ASSPGTAQETQY
TRBJ2-3 | TRBV7-8 | ASSLGGQVTQY
TRBJ2-5 | TRBV7-2 | ASSTTLAVGETQY
TRBJ2-5 | TRBV4-1 | ASSSAGSQETQY
TRBJ1-1 | TRBV28 | ASRSSNTEAF
TRBJ1-6 | TRBV6-5 | ASRGLGSPLH
TRBJ2-7 | TRBV28 | AASEGTPYEQY
TRBJ1-1 | TRBV28 | ASSYGQANTEAF
TRBJ2-1 | TRBV2 | ASSDFDEQF
TRBJ2-5 | TRBV11-3 | ASSPDSQQETQY
TRBJ1-2 | TRBV7-9 | ASSLTTYGTGKGYT
TRBJ1-1 | TRBV4-3 | ASSQGPGLSNTEAF
TRBJ1-3 | TRBV9 | ASSEESSGNTIY
TRBJ1-2 | TRBV28 | ASGRGHNYGYT
TRBJ2-1 | TRBV27 | ASRPWDNNEQF
TRBJ1-4 | TRBV28 | ASSPHRASTNEKLF
TRBJ2-3 | TRBV27 | ASSLYRVTDTQY
TRBJ1-3 | TRBV4-3 | ASSQAPTGTGSGNTIY
TRBJ1-3 | TRBV5-8 | ASSHRDFSGNTIY
TRBJ2-5 | TRBV28 | ASSRRIQETQY
TRBJ2-3 | TRBV4-3 | ASSQLAGGSDTQY
TRBJ2-7 | TRBV11-2 | ASSSRPTYEQY
TRBJ1-5 | TRBV6-2/TRBV6-3 | ASSTQGQGAQPQH
TRBJ2-3 | TRBV4-2 | ASSPQAGARTDTQY
TRBJ1-1 | TRBV28 | ASRLDSLNTEAF
TRBJ1-1 | TRBV19 | ASSTTTVNTEAF
TRBJ1-1 | TRBV25-1 | ASRVTRNTEAF
TRBJ1-2 | TRBV5-1 | ASSLWDRERGYT
TRBJ1-2 | TRBV2 | ASSGETGWGYT
TRBJ2-7 | TRBV7-2 | ASSLARVGGGGEQY
TRBJ1-4 | TRBV30 | AWSAGTGGEDEKLF
TRBJ2-5 | TRBV2 | ASSGGNRDSLGETQY
TRBJ2-3 | TRBV27 | ASSLKTSGTDTQY
TRBJ2-7 | TRBV7-7 | ASSLGPALELYEQY
TRBJ1-1 | TRBV10-3 | AISGQGERSTEAF
TRBJ2-7 | TRBV10-2 | ASSEGGIGGVSYEQY
TRBJ2-1 | TRBV15 | ATSSAGQGLYNEQF
TRBJ2-3 | TRBV7-2 | ASSLGWRGSTDTQY
TRBJ2-1 | TRBV12-3/TRBV12-4 | ASSSLAYEQF
TRBJ1-4 | TRBV6-5 | ASQVTREVKLF
TRBJ2-1 | TRBV28 | ASSLFPTRQGARDEQF
TRBJ2-1 | TRBV7-3 | ASSQAFAPNNEQF